These T cell receptor beta chains were read from a single sample in a study of blood T cell repertoires in COVID-19. Produced via immunoSEQ multiplex PCR; TCRdb's table is partial and in-frame only. The sample lists 200,000 to 250,000 clones; 87% were seen once. Sample: PBMCs or T cells enriched from blood (not recorded which). Every receptor here comes from a man younger than 35 with acute COVID-19. Both conserved end residues are trimmed from each CDR3.

v_call	j_call	cdr3_aa
TRBV19	TRBJ2-7	ASIGLDSYEQY
TRBV28	TRBJ1-2	ASRPQGNYGYT
TRBV3-1/TRBV3-2	TRBJ2-1	ASSSNLAGYNEQF
TRBV28	TRBJ2-7	ASSLGRYSYEQY
TRBV7-2	TRBJ2-3	ASSSDWVASDTQY
TRBV28	TRBJ2-1	ASNPAGVGKNEQF
TRBV5-1	TRBJ1-5	ASSSTGKSISQPQH
TRBV30	TRBJ1-1	AWSPYTGNTEAF
TRBV28	TRBJ2-7	ASSLLAGGSHEQY
TRBV9	TRBJ2-1	ASSGRPGTSDVGEQF
TRBV9	TRBJ2-3	ASSVVGADTQY
TRBV19	TRBJ2-1	ASSPIPLLYNEQF
TRBV6-1	TRBJ2-7	ASSEALWTSALREQY
TRBV15	TRBJ2-1	ATSRDRGPANEQF
TRBV28	TRBJ2-2	ASGRGGRTGELF
TRBV4-3	TRBJ2-1	ASSQEWELAGEQF
TRBV28	TRBJ1-5	ASSPDRNNQPQH